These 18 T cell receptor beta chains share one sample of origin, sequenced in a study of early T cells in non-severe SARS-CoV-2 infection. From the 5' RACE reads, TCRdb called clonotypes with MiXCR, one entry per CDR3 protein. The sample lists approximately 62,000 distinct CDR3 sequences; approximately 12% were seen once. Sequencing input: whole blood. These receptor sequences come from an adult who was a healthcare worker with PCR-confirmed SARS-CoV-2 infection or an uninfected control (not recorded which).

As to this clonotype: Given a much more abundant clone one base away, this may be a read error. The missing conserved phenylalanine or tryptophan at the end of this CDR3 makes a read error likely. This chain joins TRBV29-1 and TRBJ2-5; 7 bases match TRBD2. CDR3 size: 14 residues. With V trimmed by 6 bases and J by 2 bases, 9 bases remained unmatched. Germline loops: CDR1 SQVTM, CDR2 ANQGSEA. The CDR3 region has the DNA TGCAGCGTCGGGGCGGGGGATATACAAGAGACCCAGTACCTC. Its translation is CSVGAGDIQETQYL.

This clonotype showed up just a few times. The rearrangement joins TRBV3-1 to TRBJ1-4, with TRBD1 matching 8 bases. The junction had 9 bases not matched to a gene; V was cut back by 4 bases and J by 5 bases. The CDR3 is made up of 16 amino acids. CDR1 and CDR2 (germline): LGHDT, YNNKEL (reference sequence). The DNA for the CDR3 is TGTGCCAGCAGCCCCCCCTCAGGGGGCAGGAATGAAAAACTGTTTTTT. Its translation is CASSPPSGGRNEKLFF.

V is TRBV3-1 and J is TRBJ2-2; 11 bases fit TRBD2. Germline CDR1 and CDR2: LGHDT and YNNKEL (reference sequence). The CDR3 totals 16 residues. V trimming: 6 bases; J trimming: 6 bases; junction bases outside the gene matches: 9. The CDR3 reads CASSAAGLAAPGELFF. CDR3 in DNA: TGTGCCAGCAGTGCAGCGGGACTAGCGGCCCCCGGGGAGCTGTTTTTT.

In DNA, the CDR3 is TGCAGTGCTAGAGACGAGAGGGGGGGTTTTAAGGCGGGTACGCAGTATTTT. As protein: CSARDERGGFKAGTQYF. The gene calls are TRBV20-1 and TRBJ2-3, with a possible D match to TRBD2 (7 bases). Per the germline V gene, CDR1 is DFQATT and CDR2 is SNEGSKA (reference sequence). The CDR3 runs to 17 residues. The ends were cut back, 0 bases at V and 8 bases at J, with 24 bases in the middle.

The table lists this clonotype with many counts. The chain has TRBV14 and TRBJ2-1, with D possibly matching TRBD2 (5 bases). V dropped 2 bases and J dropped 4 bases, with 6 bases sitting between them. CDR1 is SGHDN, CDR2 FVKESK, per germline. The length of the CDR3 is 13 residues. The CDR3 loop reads CASSQTGYNEQFF. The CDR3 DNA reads TGTGCCAGCAGCCAAACGGGATACAATGAGCAGTTCTTC.

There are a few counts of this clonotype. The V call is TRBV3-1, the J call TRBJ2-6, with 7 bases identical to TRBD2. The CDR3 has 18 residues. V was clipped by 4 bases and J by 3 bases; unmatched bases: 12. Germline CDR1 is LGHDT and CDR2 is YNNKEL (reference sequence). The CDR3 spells CASSPVRGRADGANVLTF. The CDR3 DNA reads TGTGCCAGCAGCCCGGTCCGAGGGAGGGCGGATGGGGCCAACGTCCTGACTTTC.

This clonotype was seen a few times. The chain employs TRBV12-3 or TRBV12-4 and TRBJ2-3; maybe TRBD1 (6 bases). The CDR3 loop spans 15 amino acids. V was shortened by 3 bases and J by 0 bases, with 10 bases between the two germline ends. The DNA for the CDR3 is TGTGCCAGCAGTTTCGCAGGGGCGAGCACAGATACGCAGTATTTT. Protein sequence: CASSFAGASTDTQYF.

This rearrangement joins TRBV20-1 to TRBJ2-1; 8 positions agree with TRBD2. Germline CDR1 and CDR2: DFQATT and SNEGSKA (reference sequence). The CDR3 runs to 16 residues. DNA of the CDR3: TGCACAACTAGCGGAGGGCGCCGTAGCTCCTACAATGAGCAGTTCTTC. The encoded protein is CTTSGGRRSSYNEQFF.

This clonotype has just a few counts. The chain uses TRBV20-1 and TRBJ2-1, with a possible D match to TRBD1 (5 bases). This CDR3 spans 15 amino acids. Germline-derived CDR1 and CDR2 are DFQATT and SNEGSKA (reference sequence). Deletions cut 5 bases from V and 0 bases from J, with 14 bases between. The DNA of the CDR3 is TGCAGTGCTGCTAGGGGTAAAAGCTCCTACAATGAGCAGTTCTTC. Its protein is CSAARGKSSYNEQFF.

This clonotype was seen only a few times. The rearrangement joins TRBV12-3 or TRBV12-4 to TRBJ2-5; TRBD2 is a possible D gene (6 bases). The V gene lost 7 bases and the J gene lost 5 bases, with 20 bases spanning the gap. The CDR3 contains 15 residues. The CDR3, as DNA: TGTGCCAGCACCCAGGAGGGGACCTTCGGGGAGACCCAGTACTTC. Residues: CASTQEGTFGETQYF.

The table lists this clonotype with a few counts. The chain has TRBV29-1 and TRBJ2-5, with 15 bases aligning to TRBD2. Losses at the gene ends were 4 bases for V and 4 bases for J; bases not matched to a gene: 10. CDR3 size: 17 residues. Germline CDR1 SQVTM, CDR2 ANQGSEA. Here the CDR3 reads CSVVGLAGGPLIETQYF. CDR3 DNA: TGCAGCGTTGTAGGACTAGCGGGAGGGCCCCTGATAGAGACCCAGTACTTC.

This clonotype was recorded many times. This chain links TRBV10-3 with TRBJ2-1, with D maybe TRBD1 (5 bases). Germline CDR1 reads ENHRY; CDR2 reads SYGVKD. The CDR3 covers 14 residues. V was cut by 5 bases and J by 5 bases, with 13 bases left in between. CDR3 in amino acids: CAISFRETNNEQFF. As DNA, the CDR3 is TGTGCCATCAGTTTCAGGGAAACGAACAATGAGCAGTTCTTC.

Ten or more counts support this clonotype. CDR3 region: CASTENRGSSTDTQYF. CDR3 DNA: TGTGCCAGCACCGAAAACCGGGGATCTAGCACAGATACGCAGTATTTT. V usage is TRBV5-4 and J usage is TRBJ2-3, with D perhaps TRBD2 (5 bases). This CDR3 comprises 16 residues. Between the trimmed V and J ends, which lost 6 bases and 0 bases, there was a span of 17 bases. Germline V lookup: CDR1 SGHNT, CDR2 YYREEE (reference sequence).

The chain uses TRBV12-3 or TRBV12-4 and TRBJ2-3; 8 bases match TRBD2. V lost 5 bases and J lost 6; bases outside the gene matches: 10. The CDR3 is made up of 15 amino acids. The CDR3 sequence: CASSLGYQRGDTQYF. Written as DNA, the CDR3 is TGTGCCAGCAGTCTTGGCTATCAGCGGGGGGATACGCAGTATTTT.

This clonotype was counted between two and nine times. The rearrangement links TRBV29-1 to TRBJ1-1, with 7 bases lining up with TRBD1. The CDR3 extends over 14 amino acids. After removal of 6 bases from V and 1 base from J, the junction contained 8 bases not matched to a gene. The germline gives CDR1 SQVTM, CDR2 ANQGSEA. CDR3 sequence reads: CSVRTGTGNTEAFF. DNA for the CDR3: TGCAGCGTCAGGACAGGAACTGGGAACACTGAAGCTTTCTTT.

The CDR3 DNA sequence: TGTGCCAGCAGCTCCCGCCGCGGGGACCCTGAAGCTTTCTTT. Its translation: CASSSRRGDPEAFF. This rearrangement joins TRBV5-6 to TRBJ1-1; D might be TRBD1 (5 bases). Trimming removed 3 bases at V and 6 bases at J, with 15 bases between. The CDR3 is 14 residues long. Germline V gene lookup returns CDR1 SGHDT and CDR2 YYEEEE.

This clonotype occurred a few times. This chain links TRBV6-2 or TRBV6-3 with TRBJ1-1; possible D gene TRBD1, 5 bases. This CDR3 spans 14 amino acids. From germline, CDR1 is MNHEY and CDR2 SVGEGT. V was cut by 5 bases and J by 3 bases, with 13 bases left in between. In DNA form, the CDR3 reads TGTGCCAGCAGTCAAGTAAGGGGAGACACTGAAGCTTTCTTT. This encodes CASSQVRGDTEAFF.

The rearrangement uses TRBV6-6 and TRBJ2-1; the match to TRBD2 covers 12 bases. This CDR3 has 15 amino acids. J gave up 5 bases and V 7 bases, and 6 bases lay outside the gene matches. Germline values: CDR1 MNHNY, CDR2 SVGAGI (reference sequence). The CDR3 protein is CASTMTSGGDNEQFF. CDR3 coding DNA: TGTGCCAGCACCATGACTAGCGGGGGAGACAATGAGCAGTTCTTC.